This TCR beta chain was profiled in a study of CD8 T cells in ankylosing spondylitis. Making the TCR beta libraries involved quantitative 5'-RACE with molecular barcodes. Each CDR3 protein gets one entry after TCRdb re-called the 5' RACE reads with MiXCR. The sample consists of hundreds of thousands of distinct CDR3 sequences, about a sixth of them appearing once. Study-wide results and limits: Matched ankylosing spondylitis synovial fluid reportedly contained a significantly enriched population of disease-linked clones. Made up of eight highly homologous variants, a TCR beta motif appeared characteristic of ankylosing spondylitis blood. Prior work had noted some motif variants in reactive arthritis blood and synovial fluid.

To note about this clonotype: Its antigen is undetermined.

Germline lookup yields CDR1 SNHLY and CDR2 FYNNEI. V was pared by 5 bases and J by 0 bases, with 12 bases of the junction left unmatched. The CDR3 runs to 19 residues. The sample taken for sequencing was blood, either unsorted or a sorted T cell fraction (not recorded which). The chain joins TRBV2 to TRBJ2-2; 10 bases align to TRBD2. The clonotype was recovered from a male donor with ankylosing spondylitis. The DNA of the CDR3 is TGTGCCAGCAGTCGACGGGGTAGCGGGGGGTCAACGAACACCGGGGAGCTGTTTTTT. This translates into CASSRRGSGGSTNTGELFF. Full variable domain (missing parts from reference TRBV2 and TRBJ2-2): EPEVTQTPSHQVTQMGQEVILRCVPISNHLYFYWYRQILGQKVEFLVSFYNNEISEKSEIFDDQFSVERPDGSNFTLKIRSTKLEDSAMYFCASSRRGSGGSTNTGELFFGEGSRLTVL.